The rows below give T cell receptor beta chains drawn from one sample of a study of T cells in Graves' hyperthyroidism and ophthalmopathy. A single record per CDR3 protein comes from TCRdb applying MiXCR to the multiplex PCR reads. Among 350,000 to 450,000 distinct CDR3 sequences listed, roughly 13% were seen once. The sample taken for sequencing was blood. These receptors were collected from a man in his forties or fifties with Graves' ophthalmopathy. The CDR3 runs from the conserved cysteine through the conserved F or W. A D gene is named only where the DNA matches it firmly. The size field is filled for only some rows; it gives once, few, many or a size class.

clone size	V gene	D gene	J gene	CDR3 DNA	CDR3 protein
once	TRBV7-8	NA	TRBJ2-2	TGTGCCAGCCTTGAGGAACTCACCGGGGAGCTGTTTTTT	CASLEELTGELFF
many	TRBV30	NA	TRBJ1-4	TGTGCCTGGAGTTCGCTCATTAATGAAAAACTGTTTTTT	CAWSSLINEKLFF
NA	TRBV20-1	NA	TRBJ2-2	TGCAGTGCCCGGCGCCCAAACACCGGGGAGCTGTTTTTT	CSARRPNTGELFF
many	TRBV3-1	NA	TRBJ2-7	TGTGCCAGCAGCCAAGGGGCAGTCCAAAGCTCCTACGAGCAGTACTTC	CASSQGAVQSSYEQYF
many	TRBV7-9	NA	TRBJ2-5	TGTGCCAGCAGTACCGCCGGGTCCCAGTCTAAACAGTACTTC	CASSTAGSQSKQYF
NA	TRBV27	NA	TRBJ2-4	TGTGCCAGCACCCCTCGGGGTCTTAACATTCAGTACTTC	CASTPRGLNIQYF
NA	TRBV11-2	TRBD2	TRBJ2-2	TGTGCCAGCAGCCTGCCGGGACTAGCTGTCGGGGAGCTGTTTTTT	CASSLPGLAVGELFF
many	TRBV2	TRBD2	TRBJ2-2	TGTGCCAGCGGGAGGGATATCCCCGGGGAGCTGTTTTTT	CASGRDIPGELFF
few	TRBV3-1	NA	TRBJ2-6	TGTGCCAGCAGCCAAACTTTCATTCCCAGGTCCTCTGGGGCCAACGTCCTGACTTTC	CASSQTFIPRSSGANVLTF
many	TRBV18	TRBD1	TRBJ2-7	TGTGCCAGCTCACCGGGGACAGGCGCCTCCTACGAGCAGTACTTC	CASSPGTGASYEQYF
many	TRBV11-1	NA	TRBJ1-2	TGTGCCAGCAGCGCACAGTCGGGGGACTATGGCTACACCTTC	CASSAQSGDYGYTF
NA	TRBV6-1	TRBD2	TRBJ2-2	TGTGCCACCGAACCGGGACTAGCGGGAACCGGGGAGCTGTTTTTT	CATEPGLAGTGELFF
NA	TRBV28	TRBD1	TRBJ2-7	TGTGCCAGCAGAGGGACAGGGGAACTTTACGAGCAGTACTTC	CASRGTGELYEQYF
NA	TRBV5-1	NA	TRBJ2-5	TGCGCCAGCAGCAGCCGGGGCGAAGAGACCCAGTACTTC	CASSSRGEETQYF
many	TRBV7-2	TRBD2	TRBJ2-5	TGTGCCAGCAGCTTGGGAGGGAGCCCGGAGACCCAGTACTTC	CASSLGGSPETQYF